The sequence of this T cell receptor (beta chain) was determined in a study of shared clonotypes between healthy human individuals. Study background: Three plates each covered CD4 naive and memory; CD8 naive two, CD8 memory one.

On sorted subsets, replicate PCRs used about 0.2 ug DNA, or some 28,000 T cell genomes. Sequenced by immunoSEQ multiplex PCR; TCRdb stores in-frame clones only, minus some. The repertoire holds fewer than 700,000 clones, with approximately 95% as singletons. The CDR3 is 18 amino acids. Trimming removed 5 bases at V and 0 bases at J, with 22 bases between. Germline V lookup: CDR1 MDHEN, CDR2 SYDVKM. Naive CD8 populations comprised CD45RO-negative cells positively selected for CCR7, excluding terminally differentiated effector memory CD45RA+ cells. There were no recent acute infections or vaccinations among the donors, who were healthy HIV-negative adults.

This sequence was found in a woman aged 30 to 39 in good health. The V call is TRBV28, the J call TRBJ1-1, with D maybe TRBD1 (6 bases). The sequencing sample was made of naive CD8+ T cells sorted from blood. The CDR3 is CASSGGETGSSLNTEAFF. The CDR3 DNA sequence: TGTGCCAGCAGTGGGGGGGAAACAGGGAGTTCCTTGAACACTGAAGCTTTCTTT.